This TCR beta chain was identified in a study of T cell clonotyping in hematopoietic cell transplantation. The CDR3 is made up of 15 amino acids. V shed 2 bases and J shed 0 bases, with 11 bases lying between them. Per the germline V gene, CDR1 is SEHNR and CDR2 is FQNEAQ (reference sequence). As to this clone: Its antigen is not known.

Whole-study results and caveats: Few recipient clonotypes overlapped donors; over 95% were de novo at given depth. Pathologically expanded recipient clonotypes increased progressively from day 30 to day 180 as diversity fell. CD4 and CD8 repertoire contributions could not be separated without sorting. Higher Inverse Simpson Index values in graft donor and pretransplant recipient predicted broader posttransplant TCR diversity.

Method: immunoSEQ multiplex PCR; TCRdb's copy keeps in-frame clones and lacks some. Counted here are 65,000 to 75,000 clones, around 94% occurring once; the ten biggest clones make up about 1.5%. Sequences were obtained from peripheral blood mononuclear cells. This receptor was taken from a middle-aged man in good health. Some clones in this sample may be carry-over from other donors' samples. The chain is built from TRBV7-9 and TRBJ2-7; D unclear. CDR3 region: CASSLSLAVSYEQYF. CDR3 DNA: TGTGCCAGCAGCTTAAGCCTCGCAGTCTCCTACGAGCAGTACTTC.